This is a list of T cell receptor beta chains from one sample in a study of blood T cell repertoires in COVID-19. Sequencing used immunoSEQ multiplex PCR; TCRdb keeps in-frame clones, though not all of them. Of 250,000 to 300,000 clones listed, around four fifths are singletons. Material: peripheral blood. All receptors derive from an elderly man with acute or convalescent COVID-19. Both conserved end residues are trimmed from each CDR3. Each record gives: V gene, J gene, CDR3 protein.

V gene: TRBV3-1/TRBV3-2
J gene: TRBJ1-2
CDR3 protein: ASSPGMGNGYT

V gene: TRBV7-9
J gene: TRBJ2-1
CDR3 protein: ASSLALTSGSDEQF

V gene: TRBV5-1
J gene: TRBJ1-1
CDR3 protein: ASSLDGSNTEAF

V gene: TRBV5-6
J gene: TRBJ2-3
CDR3 protein: ASSLRRAGVTDTQY

V gene: TRBV20-1
J gene: TRBJ2-5
CDR3 protein: SASATVSPQY

V gene: TRBV28
J gene: TRBJ2-3
CDR3 protein: ASSLRGASTDTQY

V gene: TRBV24-1
J gene: TRBJ1-2
CDR3 protein: ATSEPGQNYGYT

V gene: TRBV5-6
J gene: TRBJ2-7
CDR3 protein: ASSSGQGPYEQY

V gene: TRBV20-1
J gene: TRBJ1-2
CDR3 protein: SRGGNYGYT

V gene: TRBV27
J gene: TRBJ2-2
CDR3 protein: ASSLAGILLSAEQGGNAGELF

V gene: TRBV5-1
J gene: TRBJ1-2
CDR3 protein: ASDRVFNYGYT

V gene: TRBV25-1
J gene: TRBJ2-1
CDR3 protein: ASSEKGGSSYNEQF

V gene: TRBV6-6
J gene: TRBJ1-5
CDR3 protein: ASSETGEYQPQH

V gene: TRBV7-9
J gene: TRBJ2-5
CDR3 protein: ASSSSLGLAPAPGTQY

V gene: TRBV30
J gene: TRBJ1-5
CDR3 protein: AWSVTPRETQH

V gene: TRBV2
J gene: TRBJ2-7
CDR3 protein: ASSRDSYEQY

V gene: TRBV6-1
J gene: TRBJ2-7
CDR3 protein: ASSEGQGAISEQY

V gene: TRBV5-1
J gene: TRBJ2-5
CDR3 protein: ASHPGQLDGTQY

V gene: TRBV7-6
J gene: TRBJ1-4
CDR3 protein: ASSLGQVFNEKLF

V gene: TRBV27
J gene: TRBJ2-1
CDR3 protein: VSSLSPLIAGGALSLSKQF

V gene: TRBV20-1
J gene: TRBJ1-3
CDR3 protein: SASSRGNTIY

V gene: TRBV28
J gene: TRBJ1-5
CDR3 protein: ASSKADRVYQPQH

V gene: TRBV19
J gene: TRBJ1-2
CDR3 protein: ASREVSRSNYGYT

V gene: TRBV5-4
J gene: TRBJ2-3
CDR3 protein: ASPSGGADTQY

V gene: TRBV20-1
J gene: TRBJ2-1
CDR3 protein: SASTPFLDKRGEQF

V gene: TRBV29-1
J gene: TRBJ2-7
CDR3 protein: SVTGQGDEQY

V gene: TRBV18
J gene: TRBJ2-2
CDR3 protein: ASSPQLAGSTGELF

V gene: TRBV6-1
J gene: TRBJ1-3
CDR3 protein: ASSEPTGRDSGNTIY

V gene: TRBV27
J gene: TRBJ2-1
CDR3 protein: ASSFLGGPYNEQF

V gene: TRBV5-1
J gene: TRBJ2-5
CDR3 protein: ASSLASQETQY

V gene: TRBV29-1
J gene: TRBJ2-3
CDR3 protein: SVGQSTDTQY

V gene: TRBV11-2
J gene: TRBJ2-1
CDR3 protein: ASSFGGGTYNEQF

V gene: TRBV5-1
J gene: TRBJ1-1
CDR3 protein: ASSPSTGYTEAF

V gene: TRBV19
J gene: TRBJ2-1
CDR3 protein: ASSMLGGRGNEQF

V gene: TRBV28
J gene: TRBJ2-7
CDR3 protein: ASRPGTVISYEQY

V gene: TRBV4-1
J gene: TRBJ1-2
CDR3 protein: ASSQVSGLNLNYGYT

V gene: TRBV5-4
J gene: TRBJ1-2
CDR3 protein: ASAPHQTTGDTRGYT

V gene: TRBV18
J gene: TRBJ1-2
CDR3 protein: ASSPGAEIYGYT

V gene: TRBV5-1
J gene: TRBJ1-1
CDR3 protein: ASSAGQLEPEAF

V gene: TRBV27
J gene: TRBJ1-2
CDR3 protein: ASSPTRVLYGYT

V gene: TRBV2
J gene: TRBJ2-7
CDR3 protein: ASSRNRGHEQY

V gene: TRBV7-9
J gene: TRBJ1-2
CDR3 protein: ASSLAGEYGYT

V gene: TRBV2
J gene: TRBJ2-4
CDR3 protein: ASKGEFIDIQY

V gene: TRBV11-2
J gene: TRBJ1-2
CDR3 protein: ASSFLAAWNYGYT

V gene: TRBV6-5
J gene: TRBJ1-5
CDR3 protein: ASTSTGREPQH

V gene: TRBV5-1
J gene: TRBJ2-2
CDR3 protein: ASSLQGAFGELF